The clone carrying this TCR beta chain was detected many times. V was pared by 1 base and J by 2 bases, with 9 bases between. The V gene's germline CDR1 is SGHTA and CDR2 FQGTGA. The CDR3 is 14 amino acids. This specimen belongs to a study of T cells in Graves' hyperthyroidism and ophthalmopathy. TCR beta CDR3 sequences were amplified from RNA transcripts. RT-PCR in the first round (using the HTBI primer set) targeted the TCR CDR3. One entry per CDR3 protein results from TCRdb running MiXCR on the multiplex PCR reads. The sample has about 270,000 distinct CDR3 sequences; approximately 21% are singletons.

The sample consisted of blood. The rearrangement links TRBV7-3 to TRBJ2-7, with D perhaps matching TRBD1 or TRBD2 (5 bases each). The TCR originated in a man aged 30 to 39 with Graves' ophthalmopathy. CDR3 in DNA: TGTGCCAGCAGCTTAAGGGACGGCCCCTACGAGCAGTACTTC. This translates into CASSLRDGPYEQYF.